This T cell receptor (beta chain) is drawn from a study of blood T cells in healthy people across ages. Total RNA, at least 5 micrograms per sample, was extracted from PBMCs. In this sample, this clonotype turned up many times. Its antigen is unidentified. The CDR3 runs 13 residues. Deletions cut 5 bases from V and 7 bases from J, with 14 bases between. Study results and caveats: Across the age range, TCR beta diversity per million T cells fell in a roughly linear way.

The use of a sample-barcoded 5' primer and a J-beta primer mix characterized a second PCR of roughly 6 to 11 cycles. Sequencing yielded, for each sample, at least 2.5 million paired-end reads carrying CDR3. TCRdb itself ran the 5' RACE reads through MiXCR, one entry per CDR3 protein. The table shows approximately 730,000 distinct CDR3 sequences, with approximately 43% occurring only once. This chain links TRBV12-3 or TRBV12-4 with TRBJ1-2, with D maybe TRBD1 (6 bases). The sequence came from a woman aged 55-69 years in good health. Sequenced input: blood. CDR3 coding DNA: TGTGCCAGCAGTCCTGGAGGGGGACGTGGCTACACCTTC. Amino acids: CASSPGGGRGYTF.